Below, one T cell receptor beta chain is given with its context. Its target is unknown. The CDR3 is made up of 15 amino acids. The V end lost 5 bases, the J end lost 2 bases, and 10 bases lay between the germline ends. CDR1 is LNHDA, CDR2 SQIVND, per germline (reference sequence). Constant-segment primers were used for 5'RACE, and the resulting TCR alpha and TCR beta cDNA libraries carried sample barcodes and UMIs. A single record per CDR3 protein comes from TCRdb applying MiXCR to the 5' RACE reads. The sample yields some 330,000 distinct CDR3 sequences, roughly 20% seen once. The data derive from a study of T-cell memory formation after mild COVID-19. Study-level findings and limits: A second wave of clones peaked on day 37, and their SARS-CoV-2 specificity went unconfirmed. Whereas later expanders leaned CD4+, clones contracting day 15 to 85 showed a balanced CD4/CD8 makeup. Most CD4+ clones that shrank were in CM and EM, while CD8+ ones turned up in EMRA.

The chain combines TRBV19 with TRBJ2-6, with unresolved D. The TCR originated in an adult woman who had mild COVID-19 (a few samples of this study predate the infection). Cell type and time point are not known. The material sequenced was PBMCs or a T cell subset sorted from them (not recorded which). The CDR3 protein is CASSQSFAGANVLTF. The CDR3 nucleotides are TGTGCCAGTAGTCAGAGTTTTGCTGGGGCCAACGTCCTGACTTTC.